This TCR beta chain came from a study of T cell responses to AZD1222 COVID-19 vaccine. Generated by immunoSEQ multiplex PCR, the TCRdb table keeps only in-frame clones and is missing some. The table records some 120,000 clones, approximately 89% of them present only once. The sample in question was peripheral blood, obtained on day 0 of AZD1222 vaccination. The sequence was collected from an adult in good health.

CDR3 bases: TGTGCCAGCAGCCAACAAACAGTCTCTGGAAACACCATATATTTT. Translated: CASSQQTVSGNTIYF. This chain connects TRBV3-1 (or the pseudogene TRBV3-2) to TRBJ1-3; D not resolved. V gave up 2 bases and J gave up 0 bases, with 8 bases separating them. The CDR3 loop spans 15 amino acids. Germline values: CDR1 LGHDT, CDR2 YNNKEL (reference sequence).